A single sample gave rise to the 5 T cell receptor beta chains below, sequenced in a study of shared clonotypes between healthy human individuals. Here immunoSEQ multiplex PCR was the method, and the copy in TCRdb shows in-frame clones only, minus some. In the table there are some 2.3 million clones, just over 90% of which are singletons. Sequencing input: naive CD4+ T cells from PBMCs. Subset meaning: CD45RA+ positively selected. The receptors derive from a man between 18 and 29 years old in good health. Some clones in this sample may be carry-over from other donors' samples.

J is TRBJ2-1 and V is TRBV6-1; D is possibly TRBD1 (6 bases). Germline V CDR1 and CDR2: MNHNS, SASEGT. V was cut by 6 bases and J by 5 bases, with 14 bases left in between. The CDR3 consists of 14 residues. The CDR3 DNA is TGTGCCAGCAGACACCGGGACACCGACAATGAGCAGTTCTTC. Residues: CASRHRDTDNEQFF.

The V call is TRBV11-3, the J call TRBJ2-3, with D perhaps given as TRBD1 or TRBD2 (5 bases each). The CDR3 sequence is 18 residues long. Germline V gene lookup returns CDR1 SGHNT and CDR2 YENEEA. Trimming removed 1 base from V and 6 bases from J, with 23 bases in between. The CDR3 is CASSLVRFGTAFTDTQYF. CDR3 bases: TGTGCCAGCAGCTTAGTTCGTTTTGGGACGGCATTCACTGATACGCAGTATTTT.

This clone has just one count. The genes are TRBV5-1 and TRBJ1-2; D call uncertain. The length of the CDR3 is 13 residues. V was pared by 7 bases and J by 0 bases, with 10 bases between. In germline, CDR1 is SGHRS, CDR2 YFSETQ. For the CDR3, the DNA is TGCGCCAGCGGGCAGCTCGCTAACTATGGCTACACCTTC. It yields the protein CASGQLANYGYTF.

Only one count was recorded for this clone. The chain uses TRBV9 and TRBJ2-1; D is uncertain. Germline V gene lookup returns CDR1 SGDLS and CDR2 YYNGEE. The CDR3 covers 13 residues. V gave up 3 bases and J gave up 9 bases, with 13 bases separating them. The chain's CDR3 is CASSATSGVEQFF. The CDR3, as DNA: TGTGCCAGCAGCGCCACATCTGGGGTTGAGCAGTTCTTC.

A single count supports this clone. The V gene is TRBV30, the J gene TRBJ2-1, with TRBD1 as a possible D gene (5 bases). Trimming stripped 0 bases from V and 1 base from J, with 10 bases between. Germline CDR1 is GTSNPN and CDR2 is SVGIG (reference sequence). The CDR3 sequence is 15 residues long. The CDR3: CAWSVQKGSYNEQFF. Written as DNA, the CDR3 is TGTGCCTGGAGTGTACAAAAGGGGTCCTACAATGAGCAGTTCTTC.